Given below is one T cell receptor (beta chain) in context. This specimen belongs to a study of ipilimumab plus nivolumab after autologous stem cell transplantation. Sequencing was performed with immunoSEQ multiplex PCR; in TCRdb, only in-frame clones are kept and a portion is missing. The sample lists 20,000 to 25,000 clones, about 86% occurring once. The CDR3 contains 12 residues. V lost 4 bases, J lost 7 bases, and 4 bases stayed unmatched. CDR1 and CDR2 (germline): KGHSY, FQNENV. The source of this sequence is a male donor with diffuse large B-cell lymphoma. The starting material was PBMCs, obtained in a trial of ipilimumab plus nivolumab as post-transplant consolidation. This chain uses TRBV16 with TRBJ2-7, with 7 bases matching TRBD2. The CDR3 is CASSLQGGEQYF. DNA of the CDR3: TGTGCCAGCAGCCTCCAGGGAGGGGAGCAGTACTTC.